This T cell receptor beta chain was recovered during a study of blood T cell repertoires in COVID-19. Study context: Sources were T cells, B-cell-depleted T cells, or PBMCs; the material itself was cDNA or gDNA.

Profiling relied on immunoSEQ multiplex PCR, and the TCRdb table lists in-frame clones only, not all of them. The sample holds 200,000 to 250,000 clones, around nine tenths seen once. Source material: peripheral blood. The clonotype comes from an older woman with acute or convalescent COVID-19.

The CDR3 DNA is TGCGCCAGCAGACCTTCTGGGACAGAGAATGAAAAACTGTTTTTT. Amino acids: CASRPSGTENEKLFF. This chain connects TRBV5-1 to TRBJ1-4, with 7 nucleotides matching TRBD1. The CDR3 has 15 amino acids. V shed 5 bases and J 5 bases; nucleotides not matched to a gene: 9. Germline V CDR1 and CDR2: SGHRS, YFSETQ. Using reference TRBV5-1 and TRBJ1-4 for the parts outside the CDR3, the full variable domain is KAGVTQTPRYLIKTRGQQVTLSCSPISGHRSVSWYQQTPGQGLQFLFEYFSETQRNKGNFPGRFSGRQFSNSRSEMNVSTLELGDSALYLCASRPSGTENEKLFFGSGTQLSVL.